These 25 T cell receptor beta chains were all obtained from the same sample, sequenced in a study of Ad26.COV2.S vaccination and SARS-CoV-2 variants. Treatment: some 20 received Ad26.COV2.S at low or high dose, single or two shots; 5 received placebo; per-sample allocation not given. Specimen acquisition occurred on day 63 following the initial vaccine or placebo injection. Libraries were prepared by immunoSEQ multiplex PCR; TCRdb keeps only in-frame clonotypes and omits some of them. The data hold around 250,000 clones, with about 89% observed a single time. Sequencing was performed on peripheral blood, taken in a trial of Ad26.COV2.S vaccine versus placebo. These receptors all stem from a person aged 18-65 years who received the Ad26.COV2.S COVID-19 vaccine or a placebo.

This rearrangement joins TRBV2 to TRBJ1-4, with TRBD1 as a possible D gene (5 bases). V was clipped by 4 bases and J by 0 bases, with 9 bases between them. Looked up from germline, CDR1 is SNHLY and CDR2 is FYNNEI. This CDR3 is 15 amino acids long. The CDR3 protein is CASSVHRSTNEKLFF. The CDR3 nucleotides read TGTGCCAGCAGTGTTCACAGGTCAACTAATGAAAAACTGTTTTTT. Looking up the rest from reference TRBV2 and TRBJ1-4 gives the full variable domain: EPEVTQTPSHQVTQMGQEVILRCVPISNHLYFYWYRQILGQKVEFLVSFYNNEISEKSEIFDDQFSVERPDGSNFTLKIRSTKLEDSAMYFCASSVHRSTNEKLFFGSGTQLSVL.

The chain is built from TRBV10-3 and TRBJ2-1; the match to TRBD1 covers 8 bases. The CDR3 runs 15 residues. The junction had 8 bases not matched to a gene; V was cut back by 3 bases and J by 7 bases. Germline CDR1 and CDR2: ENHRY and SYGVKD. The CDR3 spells CAISDPDRAMNEQFF. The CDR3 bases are TGTGCCATCAGTGACCCGGACAGGGCGATGAATGAGCAGTTCTTC.

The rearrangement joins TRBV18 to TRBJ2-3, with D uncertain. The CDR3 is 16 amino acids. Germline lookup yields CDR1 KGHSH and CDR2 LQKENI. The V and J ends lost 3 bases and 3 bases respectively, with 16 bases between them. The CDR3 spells CASSPSASYGTDTQYF. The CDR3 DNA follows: TGTGCCAGCTCACCTTCCGCTAGTTACGGGACAGATACGCAGTATTTT.

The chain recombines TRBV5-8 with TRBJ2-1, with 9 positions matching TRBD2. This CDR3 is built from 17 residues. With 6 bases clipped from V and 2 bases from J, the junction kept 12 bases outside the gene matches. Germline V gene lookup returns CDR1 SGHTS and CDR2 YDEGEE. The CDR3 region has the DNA TGTGCCAGCACCAAGGGGGGCGGGAGGGCCACCTACAATGAGCAGTTCTTC. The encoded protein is CASTKGGGRATYNEQFF.

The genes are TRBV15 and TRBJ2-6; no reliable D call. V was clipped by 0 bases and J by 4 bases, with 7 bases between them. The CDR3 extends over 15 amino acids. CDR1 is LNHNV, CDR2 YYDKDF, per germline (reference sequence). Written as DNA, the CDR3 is TGTGCCACCAGCAGAGATCTGTCGGGGGCCAACGTCCTGACTTTC. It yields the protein CATSRDLSGANVLTF. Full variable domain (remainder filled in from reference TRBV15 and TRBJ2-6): DAMVIQNPRYQVTQFGKPVTLSCSQTLNHNVMYWYQQKSSQAPKLLFHYYDKDFNNEADTPDNFQSRRPNTSFCFLDIRSPGLGDTAMYLCATSRDLSGANVLTFGAGSRLTVL.

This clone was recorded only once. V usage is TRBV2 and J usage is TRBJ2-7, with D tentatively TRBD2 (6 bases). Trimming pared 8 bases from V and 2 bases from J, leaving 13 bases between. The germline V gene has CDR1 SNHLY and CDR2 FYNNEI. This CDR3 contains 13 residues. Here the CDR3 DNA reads TGTGCCAGCCTCCCTTCTAGCGCCTACGAGCAGTACTTC. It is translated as CASLPSSAYEQYF.

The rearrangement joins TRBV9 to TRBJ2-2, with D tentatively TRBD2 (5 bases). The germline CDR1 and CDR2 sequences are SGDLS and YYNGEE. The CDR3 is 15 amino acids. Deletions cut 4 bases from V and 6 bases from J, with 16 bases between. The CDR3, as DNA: TGTGCCAGCAGCCCCCGGGAAGCCGGGGCCGGGGAGCTGTTTTTT. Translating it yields CASSPREAGAGELFF.

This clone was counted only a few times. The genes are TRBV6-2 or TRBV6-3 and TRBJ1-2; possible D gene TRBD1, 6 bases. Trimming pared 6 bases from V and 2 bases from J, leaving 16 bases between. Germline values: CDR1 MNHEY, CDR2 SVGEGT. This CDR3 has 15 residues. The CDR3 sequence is CASSEPGHPNYGYTF. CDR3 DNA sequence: TGTGCCAGCAGCGAACCGGGACACCCCAACTATGGCTACACCTTC.

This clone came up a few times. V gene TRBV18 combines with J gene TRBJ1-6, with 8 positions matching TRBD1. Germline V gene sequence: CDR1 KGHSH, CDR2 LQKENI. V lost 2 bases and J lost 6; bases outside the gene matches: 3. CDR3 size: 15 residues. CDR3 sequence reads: CASSPGQGSNSPLHF. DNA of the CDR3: TGTGCCAGCTCACCAGGACAGGGAAGTAATTCACCCCTCCACTTT. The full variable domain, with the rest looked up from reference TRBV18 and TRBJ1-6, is NAGVMQNPRHLVRRRGQEARLRCSPMKGHSHVYWYRQLPEEGLKFMVYLQKENIIDESGMPKERFSAEFPKEGPSILRIQQVVRGDSAAYFCASSPGQGSNSPLHFGNGTRLTVT.

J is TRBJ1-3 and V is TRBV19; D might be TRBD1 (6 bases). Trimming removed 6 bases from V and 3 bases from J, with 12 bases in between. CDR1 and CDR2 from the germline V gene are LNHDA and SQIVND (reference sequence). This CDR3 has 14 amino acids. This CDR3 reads CASSAGTLGNTIYF. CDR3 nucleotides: TGTGCCAGTAGCGCCGGGACACTTGGAAACACCATATATTTT.

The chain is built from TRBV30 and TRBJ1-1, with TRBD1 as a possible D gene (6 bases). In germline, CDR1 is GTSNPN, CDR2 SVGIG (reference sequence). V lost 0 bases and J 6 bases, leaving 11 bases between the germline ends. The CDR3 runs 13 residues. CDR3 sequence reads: CAWSVGQGSEAFF. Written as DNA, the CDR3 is TGTGCCTGGAGTGTTGGGCAGGGGTCTGAAGCTTTCTTT.

The DNA for the CDR3 is TGCGCCAGCAGTGAGTCCGGGACGTTTCCCGGGGAGCTGTTTTTT. Protein product: CASSESGTFPGELFF. The chain links TRBV10-1 to TRBJ2-2; D is tentatively TRBD1 or TRBD2 (5 bases each). This CDR3 has 15 amino acids. Germline V CDR1 and CDR2: WNHNN, SYGVQD (reference sequence). V lost 0 bases and J lost 6, with 11 bases in between.

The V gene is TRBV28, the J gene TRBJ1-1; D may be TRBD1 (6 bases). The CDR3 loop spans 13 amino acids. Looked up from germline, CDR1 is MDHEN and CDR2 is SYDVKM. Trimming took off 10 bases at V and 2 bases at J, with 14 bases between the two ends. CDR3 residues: CATEGGRNTEAFF. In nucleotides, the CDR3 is TGTGCCACCGAGGGGGGTAGAAACACTGAAGCTTTCTTT.

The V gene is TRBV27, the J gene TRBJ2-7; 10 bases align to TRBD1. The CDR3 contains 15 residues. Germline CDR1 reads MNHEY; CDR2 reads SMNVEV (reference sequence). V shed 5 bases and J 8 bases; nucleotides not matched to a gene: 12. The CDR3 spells CASSQRQGASGKQYF. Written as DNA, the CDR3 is TGTGCCAGCAGTCAGCGACAGGGGGCCTCAGGCAAGCAGTACTTC.

The CDR3 loop is CASSYSGGGSPLHF. CDR3 coding DNA: TGTGCCAGCAGCTATAGTGGGGGTGGATCACCCCTCCACTTT. The chain links TRBV7-9 to TRBJ1-6; D is perhaps TRBD1 (5 bases). CDR1 and CDR2 from the germline V gene are SEHNR and FQNEAQ (reference sequence). The CDR3 extends over 14 amino acids. With 4 bases removed from V and 10 bases from J, the gap between germline ends came to 14 bases. Full variable domain (missing parts from reference TRBV7-9 and TRBJ1-6): DTGVSQNPRHKITKRGQNVTFRCDPISEHNRLYWYRQTLGQGPEFLTYFQNEAQLEKSRLLSDRFSAERPKGSFSTLEIQRTEQGDSAMYLCASSYSGGGSPLHFGNGTRLTVT.

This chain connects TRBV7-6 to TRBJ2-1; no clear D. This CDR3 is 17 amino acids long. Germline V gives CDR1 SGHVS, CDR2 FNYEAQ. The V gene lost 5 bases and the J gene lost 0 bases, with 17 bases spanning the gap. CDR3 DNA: TGTGCCAGCAGCCCGGACCCCAGTCTCAGCTCCTACAATGAGCAGTTCTTC. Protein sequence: CASSPDPSLSSYNEQFF.

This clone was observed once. The CDR3 coding sequence is TGTGCCAGCAGCTTAATCCAGGGGGCGAATGAGCAGTTCTTC. This sequence encodes CASSLIQGANEQFF. The chain recombines TRBV7-9 with TRBJ2-1; 8 positions agree with TRBD1. CDR3 size: 14 residues. V shed 2 bases, J shed 7 bases, and the junction held 4 bases outside the gene matches. Germline-derived CDR1 and CDR2 are SEHNR and FQNEAQ (reference sequence).

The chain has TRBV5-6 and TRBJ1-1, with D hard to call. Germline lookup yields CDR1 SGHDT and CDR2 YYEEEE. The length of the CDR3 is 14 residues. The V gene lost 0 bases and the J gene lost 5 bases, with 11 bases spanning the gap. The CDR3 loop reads CASSLDEVSTEAFF. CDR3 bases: TGTGCCAGCAGCTTGGATGAGGTATCAACTGAAGCTTTCTTT.

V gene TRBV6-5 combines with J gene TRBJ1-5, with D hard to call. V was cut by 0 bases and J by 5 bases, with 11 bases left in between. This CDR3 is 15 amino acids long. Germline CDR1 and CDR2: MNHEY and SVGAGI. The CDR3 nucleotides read TGTGCCAGCAGTTACTCTGGTGCAGCCGATCAGCCCCAGCATTTT. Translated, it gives CASSYSGAADQPQHF.

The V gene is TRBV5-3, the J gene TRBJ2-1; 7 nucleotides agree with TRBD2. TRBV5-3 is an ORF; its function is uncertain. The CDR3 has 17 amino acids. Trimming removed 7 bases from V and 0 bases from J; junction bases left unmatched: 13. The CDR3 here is CARGGGAGKSSYNEQFF. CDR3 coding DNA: TGTGCCAGAGGGGGTGGAGCGGGGAAAAGCTCCTACAATGAGCAGTTCTTC.

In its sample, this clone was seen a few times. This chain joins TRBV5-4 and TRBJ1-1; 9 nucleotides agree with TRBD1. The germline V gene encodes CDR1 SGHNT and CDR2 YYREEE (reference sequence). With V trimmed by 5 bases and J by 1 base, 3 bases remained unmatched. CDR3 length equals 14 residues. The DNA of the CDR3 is TGTGCCAGCAGACAGGACAGGGGGAACACTGAAGCTTTCTTT. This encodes CASRQDRGNTEAFF.

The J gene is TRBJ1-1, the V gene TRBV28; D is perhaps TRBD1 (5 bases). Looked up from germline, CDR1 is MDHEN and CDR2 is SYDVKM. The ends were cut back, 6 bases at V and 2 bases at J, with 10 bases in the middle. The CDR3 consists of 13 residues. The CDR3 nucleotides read TGTGCCAGCAGACTAGACAGCAACACTGAAGCTTTCTTT. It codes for CASRLDSNTEAFF.

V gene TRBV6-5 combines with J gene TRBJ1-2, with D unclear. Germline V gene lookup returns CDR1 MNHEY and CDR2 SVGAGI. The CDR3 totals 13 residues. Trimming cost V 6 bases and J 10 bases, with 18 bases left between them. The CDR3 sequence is CASSSTGSGDYTF. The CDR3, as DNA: TGTGCCAGCAGCTCTACCGGGAGTGGAGACTACACCTTC.

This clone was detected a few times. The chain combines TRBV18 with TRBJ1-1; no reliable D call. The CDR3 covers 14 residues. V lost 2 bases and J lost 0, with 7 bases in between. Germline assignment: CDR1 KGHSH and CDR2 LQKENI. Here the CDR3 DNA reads TGTGCCAGCTCACCAAATTCGTTGAACACTGAAGCTTTCTTT. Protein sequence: CASSPNSLNTEAFF.

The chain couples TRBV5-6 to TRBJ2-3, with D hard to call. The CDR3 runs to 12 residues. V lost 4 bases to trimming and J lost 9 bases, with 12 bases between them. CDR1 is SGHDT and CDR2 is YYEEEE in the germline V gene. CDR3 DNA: TGTGCCAGCAGCGCCCCAGGATCCACGCAGTATTTT. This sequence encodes CASSAPGSTQYF.